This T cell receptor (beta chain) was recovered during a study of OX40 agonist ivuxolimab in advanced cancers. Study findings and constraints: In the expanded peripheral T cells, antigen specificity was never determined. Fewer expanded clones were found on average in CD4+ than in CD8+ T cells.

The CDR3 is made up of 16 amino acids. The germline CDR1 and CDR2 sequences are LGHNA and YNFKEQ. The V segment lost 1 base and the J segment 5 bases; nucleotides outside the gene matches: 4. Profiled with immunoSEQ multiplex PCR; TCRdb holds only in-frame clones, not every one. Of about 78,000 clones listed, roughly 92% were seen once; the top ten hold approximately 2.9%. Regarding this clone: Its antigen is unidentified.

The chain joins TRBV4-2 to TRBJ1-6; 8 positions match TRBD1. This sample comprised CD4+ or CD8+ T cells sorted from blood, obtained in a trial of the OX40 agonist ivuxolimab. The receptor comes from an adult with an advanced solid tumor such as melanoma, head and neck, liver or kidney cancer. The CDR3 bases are TGTGCCAGCAGCCAAGTGTGGACAGGGAATAATTCACCCCTCCACTTT. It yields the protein CASSQVWTGNNSPLHF.